These 2 T cell receptor beta chains were sequenced from one sample in a study of blood T cell repertoires in COVID-19. Here immunoSEQ multiplex PCR was the method, and the copy in TCRdb shows in-frame clones only, minus some. The data contain about 350,000 clones, more than 75% of them singletons. The sequenced sample consisted of PBMCs or T cells enriched from blood (not recorded which). The receptors derive from a woman in her 30s who had recovered from COVID-19.

This chain links TRBV4-1 with TRBJ2-3; D is ambiguous. Between the trimmed V and J ends, which lost 4 bases and 0 bases, there was a span of 11 bases. Germline CDR1 MGHRA, CDR2 YSYEKL. The CDR3 spans 15 residues. The CDR3 DNA reads as TGCGCCAGCAGCCTGCTACCCGTTAGCACAGATACGCAGTATTTT. Translating gives CASSLLPVSTDTQYF.

The rearrangement links TRBV10-3 to TRBJ2-1; 9 bases map to TRBD2. Trimming cost V 6 bases and J 7 bases; bases outside gene matches: 13. This CDR3 has 16 residues. Germline V gene data show CDR1 as ENHRY and CDR2 as SYGVKD. The DNA for the CDR3 is TGTGCCATCAGGGAGGAACTAGCGGGTGTGGGGAATGAGCAGTTCTTC. It specifies CAIREELAGVGNEQFF.